A selection of T cell receptor beta chains follows, all from one sample in a study of blood T cell repertoires in COVID-19. Measured with immunoSEQ multiplex PCR; TCRdb has only the in-frame clones, and not every one. The sample records about 300,000 clones, 70% to 90% being singletons. The sequencing input was peripheral blood. The receptors stem from a woman in her fifties or sixties with COVID-19, enrolled during active disease. Each CDR3 is given with its conserved first and last residue. D genes are given only for firm matches. Clone size, where shown, is once, few, many, or a class for clones that have expanded.

d_call | j_call | clone_size | v_call | cdr3_nt | cdr3_aa
NA | TRBJ2-5 | NA | TRBV5-4 | TGTGCCAGCAGCGCGAAAGAGACCCAGTACTTC | CASSAKETQYF
NA | TRBJ2-5 | NA | TRBV9 | TGTGCCAGCAGCGTATTCCCGGAGGAAGTGACCCAGTACTTC | CASSVFPEEVTQYF
NA | TRBJ1-4 | NA | TRBV4-3 | TGCGCCAGCAGCCCAAGCCAGGGGTCGGCTAATGAAAAACTGTTTTTT | CASSPSQGSANEKLFF
NA | TRBJ1-6 | NA | TRBV6-4 | TGTGCCAGCAGTTGCCCCAGGGGCTGGTCCTATAATTCACCCCTCCACTTT | CASSCPRGWSYNSPLHF
NA | TRBJ1-1 | NA | TRBV2 | TGTGCCAGCAGTGATCGTGGTAACAGCCCGAACACTGAAGCTTTCTTT | CASSDRGNSPNTEAFF
TRBD2 | TRBJ2-7 | once | TRBV27 | TGTGCCAGCAGCTGGACTAGCGTTTACGAGCAGTACTTC | CASSWTSVYEQYF
TRBD2 | TRBJ2-7 | NA | TRBV7-3 | TGTGCCAGCAGCCCAACGCCGGGGACTAGCGGGACGCCAAACTACGAGCAGTACTTC | CASSPTPGTSGTPNYEQYF
NA | TRBJ1-6 | NA | TRBV5-1 | TGCGCCAGCAGCTTGGGACAGCCCAATTCACCCCTCCACTTT | CASSLGQPNSPLHF
NA | TRBJ2-1 | NA | TRBV29-1 | TGCAGCGCTGGGCGGACAGTAGACAATGAGCAGTTCTTC | CSAGRTVDNEQFF
TRBD1 | TRBJ1-2 | NA | TRBV7-9 | TGTGCCAGCAGCTTACCGACAGGGCGGTATGGCTACACCTTC | CASSLPTGRYGYTF
NA | TRBJ2-2 | NA | TRBV5-1 | TGCGCCAGCAGCTTGGGGAGTACGAACACCGGGGAGCTGTTTTTT | CASSLGSTNTGELFF
TRBD1 | TRBJ1-1 | NA | TRBV7-9 | TGTGCCAGCAGCCTAGACAGGGGGCAAGGGAACACTGAAGCTTTCTTT | CASSLDRGQGNTEAFF
TRBD2 | TRBJ2-3 | NA | TRBV13 | TGTGCCAGCAGCCTCAAACTAGCGGGTAGCACAGATACGCAGTATTTT | CASSLKLAGSTDTQYF
TRBD2 | TRBJ2-1 | once | TRBV11-2 | TGTGCCAGCAGCCACACTAGCGGAAGATACAATGAGCAGTTCTTC | CASSHTSGRYNEQFF
NA | TRBJ1-2 | NA | TRBV19 | TGTGCCAGTAGTATCGAGAGTACTGACTATGGCTACACCTTC | CASSIESTDYGYTF
TRBD1 | TRBJ2-1 | NA | TRBV7-2 | TGTGCCAGCAGCTCCCGGGACAGGGTATCCTACAATGAGCAGTTCTTC | CASSSRDRVSYNEQFF
NA | TRBJ1-2 | NA | TRBV9 | TGTGCCAGCAGCGCAGAGGTCAGGGGTGACTATGGCTACACCTTC | CASSAEVRGDYGYTF
NA | TRBJ1-2 | NA | TRBV2 | TGTGCCAGCAGTGAATGGGGGCTAACAGGGTATGGCTACACCTTC | CASSEWGLTGYGYTF
NA | TRBJ2-2 | NA | TRBV11-3 | TGTGCCAGCAGCCCACCGGAGAAGTTGAACACCGGGGAGCTGTTTTTT | CASSPPEKLNTGELFF
NA | TRBJ1-3 | NA | TRBV6-5 | TGTGCCAGCAGTTACTCGAGCCAGGGAGGAAACACCATATATTTT | CASSYSSQGGNTIYF
TRBD1 | TRBJ2-1 | NA | TRBV19 | TGTGCCAGTAGTACCGGGACAGGCGGCGGCAATGAGCAGTTCTTC | CASSTGTGGGNEQFF
TRBD2 | TRBJ2-2 | NA | TRBV29-1 | TGCAGCGTTTCCAACTGGGGAGGCGGGAGCAACACCGGGGAGCTGTTTTTT | CSVSNWGGGSNTGELFF
TRBD1 | TRBJ1-5 | once | TRBV6-2/TRBV6-3 | TGTGCCAGCAGTGCAGTCCGGGACAGAGGGTTTCTGGGCAATCAGCCCCAGCATTTT | CASSAVRDRGFLGNQPQHF
NA | TRBJ1-1 | NA | TRBV27 | TGTGCCAGCAGGCCAGGAGGGTACACTGAAGCTTTCTTT | CASRPGGYTEAFF
NA | TRBJ1-5 | NA | TRBV29-1 | TGCAGCGTCAGGACAGATAGCAATCAGCCCCAGCATTTT | CSVRTDSNQPQHF
NA | TRBJ1-5 | NA | TRBV19 | TGTGCCAGTAGGGGGGGAATTAGCAATCAGCCCCAGCATTTT | CASRGGISNQPQHF
TRBD2 | TRBJ2-3 | NA | TRBV6-5 | TGTGCCAGCAGTTTAGGACTAGTACCTGATACGCAGTATTTT | CASSLGLVPDTQYF
NA | TRBJ1-2 | NA | TRBV19 | TGTGCCAGTAAAAATTCCCCCACAGACAACTATGGCTACACCTTC | CASKNSPTDNYGYTF